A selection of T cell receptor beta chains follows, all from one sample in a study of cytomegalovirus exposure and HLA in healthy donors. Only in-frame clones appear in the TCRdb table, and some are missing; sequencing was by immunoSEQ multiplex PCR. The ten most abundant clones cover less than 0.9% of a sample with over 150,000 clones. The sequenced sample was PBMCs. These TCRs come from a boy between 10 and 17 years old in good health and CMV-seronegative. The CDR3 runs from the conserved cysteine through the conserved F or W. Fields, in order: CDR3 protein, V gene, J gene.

CDR3 protein: CASGSSNRGHSSYNEQFF
V gene: TRBV12-5
J gene: TRBJ2-1

CDR3 protein: CASSLPTGGAYGYTF
V gene: TRBV5-5
J gene: TRBJ1-2

CDR3 protein: CASSSRDRPNEQFF
V gene: TRBV11-3
J gene: TRBJ2-1

CDR3 protein: CASSLEGGGHNTDTQYF
V gene: TRBV11-2
J gene: TRBJ2-3

CDR3 protein: CASSYRGQPQHF
V gene: TRBV27
J gene: TRBJ1-5

CDR3 protein: CASSYSSTYYGYTF
V gene: TRBV6-5
J gene: TRBJ1-2

CDR3 protein: CATPRRLTSLNTDTQYF
V gene: TRBV2
J gene: TRBJ2-3

CDR3 protein: CASSRGVDRESRFF
V gene: TRBV6-6
J gene: TRBJ2-1

CDR3 protein: CASSTGTGPYNEQFF
V gene: TRBV28
J gene: TRBJ2-1

CDR3 protein: CASSQVGRDRGGNEQFF
V gene: TRBV4-1
J gene: TRBJ2-1

CDR3 protein: CASSPGQANTEAFF
V gene: TRBV27
J gene: TRBJ1-1

CDR3 protein: CASSERRTSGTDTQYF
V gene: TRBV2
J gene: TRBJ2-3

CDR3 protein: CASSITSGTGSGYTF
V gene: TRBV9
J gene: TRBJ1-2

CDR3 protein: CASSLRLADTQYF
V gene: TRBV28
J gene: TRBJ2-3

CDR3 protein: CASSLLLDFSSMLRTQYF
V gene: TRBV7-3
J gene: TRBJ2-5

CDR3 protein: CASSVQGRGAETQYF
V gene: TRBV7-3
J gene: TRBJ2-5

CDR3 protein: CASSPYRGVSTDTQYF
V gene: TRBV5-1
J gene: TRBJ2-3

CDR3 protein: CSVQVGLAYGYTF
V gene: TRBV29-1
J gene: TRBJ1-2

CDR3 protein: CASSLVGGGAGSETQYF
V gene: TRBV7-8
J gene: TRBJ2-5

CDR3 protein: CASSLVLLQGAEAFF
V gene: TRBV11-2
J gene: TRBJ1-1

CDR3 protein: CASSDRLAGDRTDTQYF
V gene: TRBV9
J gene: TRBJ2-3

CDR3 protein: CASRKDRNSNQPQHF
V gene: TRBV6-6
J gene: TRBJ1-5

CDR3 protein: CSVGLGGTYEQYF
V gene: TRBV29-1
J gene: TRBJ2-7

CDR3 protein: CASNSLLGGADTQYF
V gene: TRBV19
J gene: TRBJ2-3

CDR3 protein: CSVEDPAGYAPGTDTQYF
V gene: TRBV29-1
J gene: TRBJ2-3

CDR3 protein: CASSEARGVNEKLFF
V gene: TRBV2
J gene: TRBJ1-4

CDR3 protein: CASTGTGRSENIQYF
V gene: TRBV19
J gene: TRBJ2-4

CDR3 protein: CASIVQGEQFF
V gene: TRBV2
J gene: TRBJ2-1

CDR3 protein: CASSPPKSSYNEQFF
V gene: TRBV5-6
J gene: TRBJ2-1

CDR3 protein: CARGQGAFGAFF
V gene: TRBV30
J gene: TRBJ1-1

CDR3 protein: CASSFQGFTSSSYNEQFF
V gene: TRBV5-6
J gene: TRBJ2-1

CDR3 protein: CASLSPPGGYTF
V gene: TRBV6-5
J gene: TRBJ1-2

CDR3 protein: CASSSPEGQSLPYEQYF
V gene: TRBV5-1
J gene: .

CDR3 protein: CASSSSGTGGREQYF
V gene: TRBV6-5
J gene: TRBJ2-7

CDR3 protein: CASRNKEGHGATDTQYF
V gene: TRBV13
J gene: TRBJ2-3

CDR3 protein: CASSSHRGSSTEAFF
V gene: TRBV5-1
J gene: TRBJ1-1

CDR3 protein: CASVPRETQYF
V gene: TRBV6-5
J gene: TRBJ2-5

CDR3 protein: CASSIGYRGRETEAFF
V gene: TRBV19
J gene: TRBJ1-1

CDR3 protein: CATQGGQAETQYF
V gene: TRBV15
J gene: TRBJ2-5

CDR3 protein: CASSVQGGPEAFF
V gene: TRBV5-4
J gene: TRBJ1-1

CDR3 protein: CASSPEAIGYTF
V gene: TRBV5-1
J gene: TRBJ1-2

CDR3 protein: CAISLGTSGDTQYF
V gene: TRBV10-3
J gene: TRBJ2-3

CDR3 protein: CASKGGGLYEQYF
V gene: TRBV28
J gene: TRBJ2-7

CDR3 protein: CASSDYLRELEGYGYTF
V gene: TRBV2
J gene: TRBJ1-2

CDR3 protein: CASSPVNRGNQPQHF
V gene: TRBV18
J gene: TRBJ1-5

CDR3 protein: CASRLQGARYGNTIYF
V gene: TRBV28
J gene: TRBJ1-3

CDR3 protein: CASGWSGNEQFF
V gene: TRBV19
J gene: TRBJ2-1

CDR3 protein: CAWDVASGAKTQYF
V gene: TRBV30
J gene: TRBJ2-5

CDR3 protein: CASSPPSGGDTDTQYF
V gene: TRBV5-4
J gene: TRBJ2-3

CDR3 protein: CASTTTGAGSYNEQFF
V gene: TRBV6-6
J gene: TRBJ2-1

CDR3 protein: CASSRTSGPNNEQFF
V gene: TRBV2
J gene: TRBJ2-1

CDR3 protein: CASSKDRANYGYTF
V gene: TRBV19
J gene: TRBJ1-2

CDR3 protein: CASSFRSGQGNIQYF
V gene: TRBV27
J gene: TRBJ2-4

CDR3 protein: CASSLGTSGGVGYEQFF
V gene: TRBV9
J gene: TRBJ2-1

CDR3 protein: CASSRAGAPSYGYTF
V gene: TRBV4-1
J gene: TRBJ1-2

CDR3 protein: CASSPGATNEKLFF
V gene: TRBV5-5
J gene: TRBJ1-4

CDR3 protein: CAWKGGTGLFYEQYF
V gene: TRBV30
J gene: .

CDR3 protein: CASSLVRLARQETQYF
V gene: TRBV11-2
J gene: TRBJ2-5